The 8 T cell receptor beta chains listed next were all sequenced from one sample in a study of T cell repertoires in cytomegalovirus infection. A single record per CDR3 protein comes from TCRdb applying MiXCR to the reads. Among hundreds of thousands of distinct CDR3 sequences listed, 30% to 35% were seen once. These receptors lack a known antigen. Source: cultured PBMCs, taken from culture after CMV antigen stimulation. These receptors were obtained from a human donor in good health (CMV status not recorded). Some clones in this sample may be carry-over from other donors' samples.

Here the CDR3 reads CASSRLQKKYGYTF. For the CDR3, the DNA is TGTGCCAGCAGTCGGCTCCAAAAAAAATATGGCTACACCTTC. This sequence joins TRBV12-3 or TRBV12-4 and TRBJ1-2; D is unclear. Trimming took off 5 bases at V and 5 bases at J, with 15 bases between the two ends. The CDR3 is 14 amino acids.

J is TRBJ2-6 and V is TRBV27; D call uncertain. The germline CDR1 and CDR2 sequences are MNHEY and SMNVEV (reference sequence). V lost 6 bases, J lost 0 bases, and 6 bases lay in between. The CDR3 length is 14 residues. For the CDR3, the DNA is TGTGCCAGCAGCAAGGGCTCTGGGGCCAACGTCCTGACTTTC. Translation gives CASSKGSGANVLTF.

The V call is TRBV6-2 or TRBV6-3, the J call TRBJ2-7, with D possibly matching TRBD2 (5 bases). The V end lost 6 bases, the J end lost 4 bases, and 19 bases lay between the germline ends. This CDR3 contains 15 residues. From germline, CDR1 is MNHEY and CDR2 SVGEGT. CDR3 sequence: CASSPRLDGNYEQYF. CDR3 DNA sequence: TGTGCCAGCAGCCCCCGGCTTGACGGGAATTACGAGCAGTACTTC.

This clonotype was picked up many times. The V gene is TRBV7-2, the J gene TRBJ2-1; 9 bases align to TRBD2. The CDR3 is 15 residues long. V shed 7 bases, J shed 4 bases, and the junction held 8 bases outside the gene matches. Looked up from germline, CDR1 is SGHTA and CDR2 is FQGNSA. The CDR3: CASKGGGGGYNEQFF. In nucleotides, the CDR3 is TGTGCCAGCAAGGGGGGCGGGGGGGGGTACAATGAGCAGTTCTTC.

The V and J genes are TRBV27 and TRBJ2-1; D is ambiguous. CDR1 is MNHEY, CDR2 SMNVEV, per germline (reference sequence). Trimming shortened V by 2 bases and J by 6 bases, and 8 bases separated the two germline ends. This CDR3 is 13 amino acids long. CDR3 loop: CASSLRRGNEQFF. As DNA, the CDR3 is TGTGCCAGCAGTTTAAGGAGAGGCAATGAGCAGTTCTTC.

The CDR3 region has the DNA TGTGCCAGCAGTTTATCGTCCAGGGGGCCCTACAATGAGCAGTTCTTC. Translation gives CASSLSSRGPYNEQFF. The gene calls are TRBV12-3 or TRBV12-4 and TRBJ2-1; 8 bases agree with TRBD1. Trimming at V came to 2 bases and at J to 2 bases, leaving 5 bases not matched to a gene. CDR3 length equals 16 residues.

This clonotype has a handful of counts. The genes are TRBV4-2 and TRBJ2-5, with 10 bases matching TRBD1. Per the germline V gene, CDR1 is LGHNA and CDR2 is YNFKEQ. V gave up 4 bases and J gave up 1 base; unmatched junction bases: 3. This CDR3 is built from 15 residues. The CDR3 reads CASSRRTGGQETQYF. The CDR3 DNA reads TGTGCCAGCAGCCGGAGGACAGGGGGCCAAGAGACCCAGTACTTC.

The CDR3 here is CASSSPRVRYF. In DNA, the CDR3 is TGTGCCAGCAGTTCCCCCAGGGTGCGGTACTTC. V is TRBV28 and J is TRBJ2-7; D is perhaps TRBD1 (5 bases). Germline V gene lookup returns CDR1 MDHEN and CDR2 SYDVKM. The CDR3 is made up of 11 amino acids. The germline V and J ends were trimmed by 4 bases and 12 bases, with 13 bases remaining between them.